This T cell receptor beta chain comes out of a study of shared T cell receptors in the human thymus. The CDR3 length is 11 residues. Trimming shortened V by 1 base and J by 4 bases, and 2 bases separated the two germline ends. Germline assignment: CDR1 LNHDA and CDR2 SQIVND (reference sequence). TCRdb keeps only in-frame clones here, not all; method: immunoSEQ multiplex PCR. The table has a few hundred thousand clones, around 95% seen once; the top ten hold 0.02%. Comments on this clone: The same CDR3 arises from other DNA sequences in this sample as well.

This clonotype originated in a human donor. This chain joins TRBV19 and TRBJ2-7, with D hard to call. The sample comprised thymocytes. This CDR3 reads CASSIGYEQYF. DNA for the CDR3: TGTGCCAGTAGTATAGGGTACGAGCAGTACTTC. Variable domain in full (rest from reference TRBV19 and TRBJ2-7): DGGITQSPKYLFRKEGQNVTLSCEQNLNHDAMYWYRQDPGQGLRLIYYSQIVNDFQKGDIAEGYSVSREKKESFPLTVTSAQKNPTAFYLCASSIGYEQYFGPGTRLTVT.